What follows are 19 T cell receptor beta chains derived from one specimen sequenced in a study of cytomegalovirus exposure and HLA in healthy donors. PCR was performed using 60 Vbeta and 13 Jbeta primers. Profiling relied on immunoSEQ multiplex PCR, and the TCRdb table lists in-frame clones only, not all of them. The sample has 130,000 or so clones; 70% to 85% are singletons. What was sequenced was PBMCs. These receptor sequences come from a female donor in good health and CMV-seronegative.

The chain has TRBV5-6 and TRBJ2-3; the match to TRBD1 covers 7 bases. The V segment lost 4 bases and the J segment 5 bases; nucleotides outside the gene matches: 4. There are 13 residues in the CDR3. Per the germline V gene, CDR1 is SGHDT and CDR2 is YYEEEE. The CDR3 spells CASSPGTEDTQYF. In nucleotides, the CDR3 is TGTGCCAGCAGCCCCGGGACAGAAGATACGCAGTATTTT.

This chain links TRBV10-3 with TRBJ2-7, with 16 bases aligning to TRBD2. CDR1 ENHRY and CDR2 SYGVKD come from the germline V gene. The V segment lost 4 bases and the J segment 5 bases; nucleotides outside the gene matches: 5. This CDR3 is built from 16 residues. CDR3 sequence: CAISGGLAGGLHEQYF. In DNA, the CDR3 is TGTGCCATCAGTGGGGGACTAGCGGGAGGGCTCCACGAGCAGTACTTC.

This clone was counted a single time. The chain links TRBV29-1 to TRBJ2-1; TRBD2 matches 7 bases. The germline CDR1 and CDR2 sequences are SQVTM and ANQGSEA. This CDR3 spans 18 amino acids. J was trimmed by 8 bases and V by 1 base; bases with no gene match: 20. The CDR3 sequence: CSVEGTQYGTKFVHEQFF. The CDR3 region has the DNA TGCAGCGTTGAAGGTACTCAGTACGGGACTAAATTTGTCCATGAGCAGTTCTTC.

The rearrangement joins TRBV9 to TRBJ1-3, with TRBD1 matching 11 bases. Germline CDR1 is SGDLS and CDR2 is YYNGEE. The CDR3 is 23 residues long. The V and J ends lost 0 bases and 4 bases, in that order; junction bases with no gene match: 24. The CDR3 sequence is CASSVVIRGKGTGGIAGGNTIYF. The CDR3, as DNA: TGTGCCAGCAGCGTAGTCATTCGTGGTAAGGGGACAGGGGGTATAGCGGGCGGAAACACCATATATTTT. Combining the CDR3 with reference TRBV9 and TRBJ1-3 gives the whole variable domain DSGVTQTPKHLITATGQRVTLRCSPRSGDLSVYWYQQSLDQGLQFLIQYYNGEERAKGNILERFSAQQFPDLHSELNLSSLELGDSALYFCASSVVIRGKGTGGIAGGNTIYFGEGSWLTVV.

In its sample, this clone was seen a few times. The CDR3 spells CASRGPGGKYEQYF. CDR3 nucleotide sequence: TGTGCCAGCAGGGGGCCAGGGGGCAAATACGAGCAGTACTTC. The chain has TRBV27 and TRBJ2-7, with 8 bases aligning to TRBD1. Germline lookup yields CDR1 MNHEY and CDR2 SMNVEV (reference sequence). The CDR3 spans 14 residues. Trimming at V came to 6 bases and at J to 4 bases, leaving 8 bases not matched to a gene.

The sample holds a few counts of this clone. CDR3 residues: CASSPGGTDEQYF. The CDR3 region has the DNA TGTGCCAGCTCACCAGGGGGCACCGACGAGCAGTACTTC. J is TRBJ2-5 and V is TRBV18, with D perhaps TRBD1 (6 bases). The J call may be mistaken, given a closer DNA end match to TRBJ2-7. The CDR3 length is 13 residues. From germline, CDR1 is KGHSH and CDR2 LQKENI.

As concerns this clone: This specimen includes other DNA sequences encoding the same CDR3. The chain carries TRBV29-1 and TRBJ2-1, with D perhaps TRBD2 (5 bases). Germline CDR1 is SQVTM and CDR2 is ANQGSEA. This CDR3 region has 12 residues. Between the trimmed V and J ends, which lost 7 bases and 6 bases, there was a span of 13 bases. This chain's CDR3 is CSALRESNEQFF. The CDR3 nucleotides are TGCAGCGCCCTAAGGGAGTCCAATGAGCAGTTCTTC.

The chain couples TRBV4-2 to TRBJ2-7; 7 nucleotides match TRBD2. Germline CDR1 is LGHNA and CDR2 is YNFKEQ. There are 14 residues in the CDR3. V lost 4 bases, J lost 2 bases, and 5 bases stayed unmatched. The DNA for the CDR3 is TGTGCCAGCAGCCGGGACTATCTAGCCTACGAGCAGTACTTC. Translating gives CASSRDYLAYEQYF.

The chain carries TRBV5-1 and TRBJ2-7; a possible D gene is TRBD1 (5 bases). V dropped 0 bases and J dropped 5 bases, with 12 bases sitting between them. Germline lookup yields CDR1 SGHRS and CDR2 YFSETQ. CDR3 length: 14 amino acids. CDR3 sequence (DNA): TGCGCCAGCAGCTTGGCCCCAGGGAATAACGAGCAGTACTTC. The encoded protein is CASSLAPGNNEQYF.

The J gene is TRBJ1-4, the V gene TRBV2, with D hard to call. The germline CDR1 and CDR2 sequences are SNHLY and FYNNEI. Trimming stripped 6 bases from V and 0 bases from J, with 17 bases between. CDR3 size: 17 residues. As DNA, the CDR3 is TGTGCCAGCAGCGAAAACTTAGACGGAGCAACTAATGAAAAACTGTTTTTT. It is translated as CASSENLDGATNEKLFF. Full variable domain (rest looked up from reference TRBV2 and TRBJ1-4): EPEVTQTPSHQVTQMGQEVILRCVPISNHLYFYWYRQILGQKVEFLVSFYNNEISEKSEIFDDQFSVERPDGSNFTLKIRSTKLEDSAMYFCASSENLDGATNEKLFFGSGTQLSVL.

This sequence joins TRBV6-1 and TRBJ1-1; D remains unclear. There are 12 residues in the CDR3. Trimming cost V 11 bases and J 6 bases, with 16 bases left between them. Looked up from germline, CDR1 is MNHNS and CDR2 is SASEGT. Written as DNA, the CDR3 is TGTGCCCTCACAAAGGGCGGGTCTGAAGCTTTCTTT. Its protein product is CALTKGGSEAFF.

Here the CDR3 DNA reads TGTGCCAGCAGCTTAGGAGGCGCTGAAGCTTTCTTT. Encoded protein: CASSLGGAEAFF. The J gene is TRBJ1-1, the V gene TRBV7-9; D unclear. The length of the CDR3 is 12 residues. The germline CDR1 and CDR2 sequences are SEHNR and FQNEAQ (reference sequence). V lost 1 base and J 6 bases, leaving 6 bases between the germline ends.

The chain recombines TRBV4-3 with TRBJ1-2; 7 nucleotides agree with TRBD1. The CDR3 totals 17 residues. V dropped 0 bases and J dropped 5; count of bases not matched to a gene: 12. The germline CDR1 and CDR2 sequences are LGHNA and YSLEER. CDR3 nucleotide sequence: TGCGCCAGCAGCCAAGATCTGATGGGACAGACTTTATATGGCTACACCTTC. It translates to CASSQDLMGQTLYGYTF.

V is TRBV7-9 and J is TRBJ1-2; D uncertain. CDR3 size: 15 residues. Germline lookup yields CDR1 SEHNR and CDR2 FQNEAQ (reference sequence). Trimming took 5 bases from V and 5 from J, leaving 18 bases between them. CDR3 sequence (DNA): TGTGCCAGCAGCCATCTCCGGCAGACTTCGTATGGCTACACCTTC. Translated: CASSHLRQTSYGYTF. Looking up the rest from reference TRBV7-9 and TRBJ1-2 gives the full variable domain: DTGVSQNPRHKITKRGQNVTFRCDPISEHNRLYWYRQTLGQGPEFLTYFQNEAQLEKSRLLSDRFSAERPKGSFSTLEIQRTEQGDSAMYLCASSHLRQTSYGYTFGSGTRLTVV.

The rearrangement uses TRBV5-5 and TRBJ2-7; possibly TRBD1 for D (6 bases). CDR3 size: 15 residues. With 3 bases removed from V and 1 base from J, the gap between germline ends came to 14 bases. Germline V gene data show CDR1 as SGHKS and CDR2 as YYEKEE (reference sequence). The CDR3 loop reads CASSSQGTASYEQYF. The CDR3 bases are TGTGCCAGCAGCTCGCAGGGGACCGCTTCCTACGAGCAGTACTTC.

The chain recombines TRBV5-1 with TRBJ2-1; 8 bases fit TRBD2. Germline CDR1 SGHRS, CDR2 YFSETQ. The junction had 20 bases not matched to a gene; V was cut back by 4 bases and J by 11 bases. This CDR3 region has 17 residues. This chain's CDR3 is CASSTNSGTRGWTQQFF. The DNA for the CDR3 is TGCGCCAGCAGCACCAACTCCGGGACTAGGGGCTGGACGCAGCAGTTCTTC.

The CDR3 DNA follows: TGCGCCAGCAGCCAAGCCGGGACTAGCGGCACAGATACGCAGTATTTT. This encodes CASSQAGTSGTDTQYF. V gene TRBV4-3 combines with J gene TRBJ2-3, with 10 bases that match TRBD2. CDR3 length: 16 amino acids. In germline, CDR1 is LGHNA, CDR2 YSLEER. Trimming cost V 1 base and J 1 base; bases outside gene matches: 2.

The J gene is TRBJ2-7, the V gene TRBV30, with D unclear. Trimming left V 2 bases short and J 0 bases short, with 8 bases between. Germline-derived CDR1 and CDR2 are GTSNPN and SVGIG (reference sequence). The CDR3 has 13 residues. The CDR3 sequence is CAWSLEPSYEQYF. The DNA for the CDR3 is TGTGCCTGGAGTTTAGAGCCCTCCTACGAGCAGTACTTC.

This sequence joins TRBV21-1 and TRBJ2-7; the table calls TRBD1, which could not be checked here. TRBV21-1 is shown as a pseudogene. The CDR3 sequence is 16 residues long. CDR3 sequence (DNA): TGTGCCAGCAGCAAGGACCGGGACAGGGGAATAGACGAGCAGTACTTC. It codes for CASSKDRDRGIDEQYF.